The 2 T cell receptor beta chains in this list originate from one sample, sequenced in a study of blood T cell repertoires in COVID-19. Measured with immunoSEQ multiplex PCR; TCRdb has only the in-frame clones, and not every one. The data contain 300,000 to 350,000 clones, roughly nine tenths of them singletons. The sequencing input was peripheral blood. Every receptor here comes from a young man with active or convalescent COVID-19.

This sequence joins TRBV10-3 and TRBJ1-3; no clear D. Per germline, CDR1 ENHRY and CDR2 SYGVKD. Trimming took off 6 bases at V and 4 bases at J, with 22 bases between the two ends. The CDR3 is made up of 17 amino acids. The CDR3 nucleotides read TGTGCCATCAGACGGCATGGGGAGGCAATCGGGGGAAACACCATATATTTT. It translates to CAIRRHGEAIGGNTIYF.

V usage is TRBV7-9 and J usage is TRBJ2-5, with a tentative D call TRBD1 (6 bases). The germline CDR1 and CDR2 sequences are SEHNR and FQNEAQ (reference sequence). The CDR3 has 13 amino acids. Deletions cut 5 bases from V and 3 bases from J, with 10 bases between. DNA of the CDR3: TGTGCCAGCAGCACACAGGGAAAAGAGACCCAGTACTTC. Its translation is CASSTQGKETQYF.